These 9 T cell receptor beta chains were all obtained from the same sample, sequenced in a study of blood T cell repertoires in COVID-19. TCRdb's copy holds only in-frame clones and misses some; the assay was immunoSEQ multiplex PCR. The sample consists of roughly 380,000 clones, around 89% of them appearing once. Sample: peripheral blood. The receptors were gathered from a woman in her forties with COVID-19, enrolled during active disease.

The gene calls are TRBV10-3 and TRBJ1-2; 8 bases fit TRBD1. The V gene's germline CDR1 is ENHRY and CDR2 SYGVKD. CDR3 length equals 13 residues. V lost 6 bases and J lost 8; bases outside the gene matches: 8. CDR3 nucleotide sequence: TGTGCCATCAGCCACCCTGACAGGGGAGGCTACACCTTC. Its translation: CAISHPDRGGYTF.

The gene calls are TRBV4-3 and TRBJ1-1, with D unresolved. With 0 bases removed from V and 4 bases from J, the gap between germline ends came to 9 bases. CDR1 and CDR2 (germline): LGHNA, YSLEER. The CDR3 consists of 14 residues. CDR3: CASSQEGVATEAFF. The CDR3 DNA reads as TGCGCCAGCAGCCAAGAGGGCGTGGCCACTGAAGCTTTCTTT.

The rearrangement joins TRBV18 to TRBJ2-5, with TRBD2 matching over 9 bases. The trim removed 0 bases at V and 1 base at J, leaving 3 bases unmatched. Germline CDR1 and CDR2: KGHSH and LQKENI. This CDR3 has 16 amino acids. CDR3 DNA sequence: TGTGCCAGCTCACCACCGAGGCGGGAGGGCCAAGAGACCCAGTACTTC. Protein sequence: CASSPPRREGQETQYF.

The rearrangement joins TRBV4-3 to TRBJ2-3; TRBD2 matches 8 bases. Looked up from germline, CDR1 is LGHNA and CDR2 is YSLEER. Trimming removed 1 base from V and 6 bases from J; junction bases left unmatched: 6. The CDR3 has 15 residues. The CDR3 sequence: CASSQGGGRPDTQYF. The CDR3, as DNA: TGCGCCAGCAGCCAAGGAGGCGGGAGGCCCGATACGCAGTATTTT.

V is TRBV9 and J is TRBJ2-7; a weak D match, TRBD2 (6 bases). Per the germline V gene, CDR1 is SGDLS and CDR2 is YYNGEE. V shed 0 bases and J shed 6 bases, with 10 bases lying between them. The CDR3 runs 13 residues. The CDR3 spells CASSVVGGTEQYF. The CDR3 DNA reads TGTGCCAGCAGCGTAGTAGGAGGGACCGAGCAGTACTTC.

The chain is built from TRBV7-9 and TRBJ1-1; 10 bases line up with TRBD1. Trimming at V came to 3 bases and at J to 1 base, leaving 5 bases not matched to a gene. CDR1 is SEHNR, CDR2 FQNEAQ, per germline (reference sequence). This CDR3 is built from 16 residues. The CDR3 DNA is TGTGCCAGCAGCTTCGATTGGACAGGGGGGAACACTGAAGCTTTCTTT. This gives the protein CASSFDWTGGNTEAFF.

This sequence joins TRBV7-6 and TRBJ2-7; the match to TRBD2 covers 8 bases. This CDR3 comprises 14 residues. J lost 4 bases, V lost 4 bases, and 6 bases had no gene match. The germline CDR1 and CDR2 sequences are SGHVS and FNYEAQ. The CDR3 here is CASSSGTRLYEQYF. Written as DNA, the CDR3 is TGTGCCAGCAGCTCCGGGACTAGACTTTACGAGCAGTACTTC.

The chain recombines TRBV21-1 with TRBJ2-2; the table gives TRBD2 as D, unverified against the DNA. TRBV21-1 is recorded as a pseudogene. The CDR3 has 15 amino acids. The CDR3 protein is CASSTNTSGPGELFF. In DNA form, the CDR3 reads TGTGCCAGCAGCACAAATACGAGCGGGCCCGGGGAGCTGTTTTTT.

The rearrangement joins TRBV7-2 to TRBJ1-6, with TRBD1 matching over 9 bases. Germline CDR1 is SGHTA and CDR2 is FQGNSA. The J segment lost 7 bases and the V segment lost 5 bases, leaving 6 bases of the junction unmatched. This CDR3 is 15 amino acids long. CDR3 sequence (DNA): TGTGCCAGCAGCAAAACTGGGACAGGGAATTCACCCCTCCACTTT. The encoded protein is CASSKTGTGNSPLHF.